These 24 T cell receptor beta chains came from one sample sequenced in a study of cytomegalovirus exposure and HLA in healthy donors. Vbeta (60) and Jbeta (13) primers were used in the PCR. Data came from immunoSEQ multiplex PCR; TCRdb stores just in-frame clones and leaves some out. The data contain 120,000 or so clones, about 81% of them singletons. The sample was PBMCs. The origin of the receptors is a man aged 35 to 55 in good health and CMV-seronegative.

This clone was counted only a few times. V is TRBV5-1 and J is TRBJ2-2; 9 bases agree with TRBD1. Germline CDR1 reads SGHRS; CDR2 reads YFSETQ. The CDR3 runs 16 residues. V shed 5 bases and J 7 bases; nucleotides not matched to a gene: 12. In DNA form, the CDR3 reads TGCGCCAGCAGAGCCATGGGAACAGGGGGCATCGGGGAGCTGTTTTTT. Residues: CASRAMGTGGIGELFF.

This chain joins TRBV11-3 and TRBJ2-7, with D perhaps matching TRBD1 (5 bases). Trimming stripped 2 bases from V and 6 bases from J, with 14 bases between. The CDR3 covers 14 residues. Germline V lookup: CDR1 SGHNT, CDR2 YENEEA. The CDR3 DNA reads TGTGCCAGCAGCTTACAGGGATCTGTACGCGAGCAGTACTTC. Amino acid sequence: CASSLQGSVREQYF.

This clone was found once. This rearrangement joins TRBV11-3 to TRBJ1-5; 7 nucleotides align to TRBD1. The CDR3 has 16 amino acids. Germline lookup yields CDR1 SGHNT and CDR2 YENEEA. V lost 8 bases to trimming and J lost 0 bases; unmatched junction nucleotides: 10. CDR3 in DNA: TGTGCCAGCGCTTCCGGGACAGAACATAGCAATCAGCCCCAGCATTTT. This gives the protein CASASGTEHSNQPQHF.

CDR3 loop: CSVEDGGQFVLETQYF. CDR3 coding DNA: TGCAGCGTTGAAGATGGTGGACAGTTTGTCTTGGAGACCCAGTACTTC. The chain has TRBV29-1 and TRBJ2-5; maybe TRBD1 (6 bases). This CDR3 region has 16 residues. V dropped 0 bases and J dropped 5 bases, with 19 bases sitting between them. CDR1 SQVTM and CDR2 ANQGSEA come from the germline V gene.

The DNA for the CDR3 is TGTGCCAGCAGTGATTCCGGGGGGAACTATGGCTACACCTTC. Protein sequence: CASSDSGGNYGYTF. J is TRBJ1-2 and V is TRBV25-1; a possible D gene is TRBD1 (5 bases). The CDR3 is made up of 14 amino acids. V lost 3 bases to trimming and J lost 2 bases, with 10 bases between them. CDR1 is MGHDK and CDR2 is SYGVNS in the germline V gene.

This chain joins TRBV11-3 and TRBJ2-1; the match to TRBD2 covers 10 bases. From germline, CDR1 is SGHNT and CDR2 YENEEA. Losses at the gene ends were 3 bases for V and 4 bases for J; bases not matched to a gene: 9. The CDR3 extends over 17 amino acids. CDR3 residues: CASSLLRTSGSYNEQFF. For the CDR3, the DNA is TGTGCCAGCAGCTTGCTTAGGACTAGCGGTTCATACAATGAGCAGTTCTTC.

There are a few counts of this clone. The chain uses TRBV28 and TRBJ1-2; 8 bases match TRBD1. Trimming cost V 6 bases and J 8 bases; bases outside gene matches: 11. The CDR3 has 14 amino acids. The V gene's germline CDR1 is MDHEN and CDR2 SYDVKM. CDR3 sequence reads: CASRPSDRGRGYTF. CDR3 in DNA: TGTGCCAGCAGACCCTCAGACAGGGGTCGAGGCTACACCTTC.

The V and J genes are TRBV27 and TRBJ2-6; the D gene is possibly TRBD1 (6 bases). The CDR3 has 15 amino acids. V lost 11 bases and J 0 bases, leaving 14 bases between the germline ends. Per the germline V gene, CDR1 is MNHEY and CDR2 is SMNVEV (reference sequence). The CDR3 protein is CASQGGHSGANVLTF. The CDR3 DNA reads TGTGCCTCTCAAGGGGGACACTCTGGGGCCAACGTCCTGACTTTC.

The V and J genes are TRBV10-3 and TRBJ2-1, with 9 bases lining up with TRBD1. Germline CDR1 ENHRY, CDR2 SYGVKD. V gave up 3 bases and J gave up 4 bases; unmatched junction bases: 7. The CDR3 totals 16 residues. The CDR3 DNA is TGTGCCATCAGTGATTATAAGACAGGGGGTTACAATGAGCAGTTCTTC. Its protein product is CAISDYKTGGYNEQFF.

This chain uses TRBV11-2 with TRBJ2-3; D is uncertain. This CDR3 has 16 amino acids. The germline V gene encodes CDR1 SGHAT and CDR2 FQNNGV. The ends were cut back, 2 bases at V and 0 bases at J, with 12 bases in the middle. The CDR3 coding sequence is TGTGCCAGCAGCTTACTAGGAGCCTCTAGCACAGATACGCAGTATTTT. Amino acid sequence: CASSLLGASSTDTQYF.

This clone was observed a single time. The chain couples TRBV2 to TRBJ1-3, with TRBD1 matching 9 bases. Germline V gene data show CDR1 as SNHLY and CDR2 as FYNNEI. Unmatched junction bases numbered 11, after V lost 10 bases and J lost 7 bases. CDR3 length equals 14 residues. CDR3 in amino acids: CATQQSGQGNTIYF. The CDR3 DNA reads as TGTGCCACTCAACAATCCGGACAGGGGAACACCATATATTTT.

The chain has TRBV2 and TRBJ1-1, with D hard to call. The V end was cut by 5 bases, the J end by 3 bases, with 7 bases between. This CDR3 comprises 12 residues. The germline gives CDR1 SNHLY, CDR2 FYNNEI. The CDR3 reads CASSRRDTEAFF. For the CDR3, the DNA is TGTGCCAGCAGTAGACGGGACACTGAAGCTTTCTTT.

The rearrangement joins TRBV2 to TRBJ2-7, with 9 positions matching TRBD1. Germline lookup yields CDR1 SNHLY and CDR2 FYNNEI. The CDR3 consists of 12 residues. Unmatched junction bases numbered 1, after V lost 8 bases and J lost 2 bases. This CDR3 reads CASGTGTYEQYF. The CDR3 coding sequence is TGTGCCAGCGGGACAGGGACCTACGAGCAGTACTTC.

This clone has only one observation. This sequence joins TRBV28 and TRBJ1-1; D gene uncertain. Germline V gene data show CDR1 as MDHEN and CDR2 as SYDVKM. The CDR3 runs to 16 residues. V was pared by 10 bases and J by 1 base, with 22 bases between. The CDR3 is CATRSSAEGWNTEAFF. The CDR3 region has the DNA TGTGCCACCAGATCCTCCGCGGAGGGTTGGAACACTGAAGCTTTCTTT.

The CDR3: CAWSVLAAGELFF. CDR3 nucleotide sequence: TGTGCCTGGAGTGTACTAGCTGCCGGGGAGCTGTTTTTT. V gene TRBV30 combines with J gene TRBJ2-2, with TRBD2 as a possible D gene (6 bases). CDR1 GTSNPN and CDR2 SVGIG come from the germline V gene (reference sequence). CDR3 length: 13 residues. V lost 0 bases and J 6 bases, leaving 8 bases between the germline ends.

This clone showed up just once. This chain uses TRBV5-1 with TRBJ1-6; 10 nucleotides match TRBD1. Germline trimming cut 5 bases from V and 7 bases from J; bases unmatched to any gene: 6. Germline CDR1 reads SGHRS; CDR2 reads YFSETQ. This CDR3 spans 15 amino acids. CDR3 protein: CASREQTGGNSPLHF. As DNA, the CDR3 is TGCGCCAGCAGAGAGCAGACAGGGGGCAATTCACCCCTCCACTTT.

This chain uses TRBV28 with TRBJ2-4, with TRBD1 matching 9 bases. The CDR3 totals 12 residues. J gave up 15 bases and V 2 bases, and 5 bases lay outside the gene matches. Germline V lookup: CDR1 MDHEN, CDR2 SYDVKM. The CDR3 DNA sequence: TGTGCCAGCAGTTTAAACAGGGGGCTTAGGTACTTC. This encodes CASSLNRGLRYF.

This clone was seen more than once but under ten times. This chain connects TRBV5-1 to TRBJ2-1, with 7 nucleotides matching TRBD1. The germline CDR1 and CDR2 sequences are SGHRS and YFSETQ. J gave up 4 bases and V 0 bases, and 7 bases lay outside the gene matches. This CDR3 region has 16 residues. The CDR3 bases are TGCGCCAGCAGCTTGGATGTTTTACAGGGGTACAATGAGCAGTTCTTC. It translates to CASSLDVLQGYNEQFF.

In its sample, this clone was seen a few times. The DNA of the CDR3 is TGTGCCAGCAGTGCCACAGGATCTTATAGCAATCAGCCCCAGCATTTT. It is translated as CASSATGSYSNQPQHF. The chain employs TRBV6-4 and TRBJ1-5, with D perhaps matching TRBD1 (5 bases). The CDR3 extends over 16 amino acids. CDR1 and CDR2 (germline): MRHNA, SNTAGT. The ends were cut back, 4 bases at V and 0 bases at J, with 13 bases in the middle.

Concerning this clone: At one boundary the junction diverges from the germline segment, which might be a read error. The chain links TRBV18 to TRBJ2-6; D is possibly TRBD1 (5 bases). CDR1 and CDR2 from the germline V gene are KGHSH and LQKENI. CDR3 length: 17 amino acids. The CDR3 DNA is TGTGCCAGCTCACCGAGGACGGCCAGATCTGGGGCCAACGGCCTGACTTTC. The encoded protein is CASSPRTARSGANGLTF.

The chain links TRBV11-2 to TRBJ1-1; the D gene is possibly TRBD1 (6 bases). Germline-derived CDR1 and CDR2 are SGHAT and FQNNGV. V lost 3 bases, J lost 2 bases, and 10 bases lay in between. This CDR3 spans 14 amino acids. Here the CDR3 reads CASSLGQANTEAFF. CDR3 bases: TGTGCCAGCAGCTTGGGACAAGCAAACACTGAAGCTTTCTTT.

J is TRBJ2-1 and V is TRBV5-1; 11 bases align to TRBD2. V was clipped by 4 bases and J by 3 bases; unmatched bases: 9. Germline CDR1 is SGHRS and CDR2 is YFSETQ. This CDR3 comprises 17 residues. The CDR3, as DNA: TGCGCCAGCAGCCCGGGGGGACTAGCGGAGATCTACAATGAGCAGTTCTTC. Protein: CASSPGGLAEIYNEQFF.

CDR3 amino acids: CASSSSGGRYEQYF. The CDR3 DNA reads as TGTGCCAGCAGTTCTTCAGGGGGACGCTACGAGCAGTACTTC. The chain combines TRBV27 with TRBJ2-7; 7 bases line up with TRBD1. Per germline, CDR1 MNHEY and CDR2 SMNVEV (reference sequence). This CDR3 is 14 amino acids long. V shed 4 bases and J 3 bases; nucleotides not matched to a gene: 6.

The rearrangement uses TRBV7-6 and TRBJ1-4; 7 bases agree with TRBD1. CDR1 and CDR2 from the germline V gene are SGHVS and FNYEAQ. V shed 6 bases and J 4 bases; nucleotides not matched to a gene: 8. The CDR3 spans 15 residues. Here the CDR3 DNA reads TGTGCCAGCAGTCGTACCGGGACAGATAATGAAAAACTGTTTTTT. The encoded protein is CASSRTGTDNEKLFF.